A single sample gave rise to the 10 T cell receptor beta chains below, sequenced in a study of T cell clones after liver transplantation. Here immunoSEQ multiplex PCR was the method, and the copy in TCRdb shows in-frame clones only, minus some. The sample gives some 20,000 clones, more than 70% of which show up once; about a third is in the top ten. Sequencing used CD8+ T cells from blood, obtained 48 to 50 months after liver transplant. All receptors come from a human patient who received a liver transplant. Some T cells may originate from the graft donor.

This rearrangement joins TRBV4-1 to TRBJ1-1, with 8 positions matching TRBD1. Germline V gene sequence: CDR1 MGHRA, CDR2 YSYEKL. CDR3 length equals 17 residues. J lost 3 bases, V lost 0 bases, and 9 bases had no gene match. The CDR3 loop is CASSQDDPGGEDTEAFF. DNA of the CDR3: TGCGCCAGCAGCCAAGATGACCCAGGGGGCGAAGACACTGAAGCTTTCTTT.

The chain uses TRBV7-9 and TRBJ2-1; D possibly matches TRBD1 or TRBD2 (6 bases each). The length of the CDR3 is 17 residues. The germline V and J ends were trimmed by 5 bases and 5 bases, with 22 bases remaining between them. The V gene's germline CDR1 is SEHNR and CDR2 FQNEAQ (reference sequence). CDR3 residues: CASSHPEEGHSDNEQFF. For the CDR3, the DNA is TGTGCCAGCAGCCACCCCGAGGAGGGACACTCGGACAATGAGCAGTTCTTC.

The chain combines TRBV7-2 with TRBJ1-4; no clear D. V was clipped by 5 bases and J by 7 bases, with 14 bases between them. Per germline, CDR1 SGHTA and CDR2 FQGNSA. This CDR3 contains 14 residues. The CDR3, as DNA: TGTGCCAGCAGCCCCGGGAAGATCGGTGAAAAACTGTTTTTT. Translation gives CASSPGKIGEKLFF. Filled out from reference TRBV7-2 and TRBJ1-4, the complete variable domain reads GAGVSQSPSNKVTEKGKDVELRCDPISGHTALYWYRQSLGQGLEFLIYFQGNSAPDKSGLPSDRFSAERTGGSVSTLTIQRTQQEDSAVYLCASSPGKIGEKLFFGSGTQLSVL.

CDR3 in amino acids: CASSLWGATEAFF. Here the CDR3 DNA reads TGTGCCAGCAGTTTATGGGGGGCTACTGAAGCTTTCTTT. The chain couples TRBV27 to TRBJ1-1; perhaps TRBD1 as D (6 bases). V was shortened by 1 base and J by 5 bases, with 8 bases between the two germline ends. The germline V gene encodes CDR1 MNHEY and CDR2 SMNVEV (reference sequence). The CDR3 contains 13 residues.

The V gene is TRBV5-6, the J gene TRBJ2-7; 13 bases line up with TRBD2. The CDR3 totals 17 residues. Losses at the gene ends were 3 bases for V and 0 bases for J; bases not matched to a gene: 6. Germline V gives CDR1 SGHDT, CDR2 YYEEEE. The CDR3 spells CASSSVTSGRFSYEQYF. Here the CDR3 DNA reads TGTGCCAGCAGCTCCGTGACTAGCGGGAGGTTCTCCTACGAGCAGTACTTC.

The chain's CDR3 is CASSPIRGTNEKLFF. The CDR3 DNA is TGTGCCAGCAGCCCTATCAGGGGGACTAATGAAAAACTGTTTTTT. J is TRBJ1-4 and V is TRBV7-9; 7 bases align to TRBD1. Trimming cost V 5 bases and J 2 bases; bases outside gene matches: 5. Germline loops: CDR1 SEHNR, CDR2 FQNEAQ (reference sequence). This CDR3 has 15 amino acids.

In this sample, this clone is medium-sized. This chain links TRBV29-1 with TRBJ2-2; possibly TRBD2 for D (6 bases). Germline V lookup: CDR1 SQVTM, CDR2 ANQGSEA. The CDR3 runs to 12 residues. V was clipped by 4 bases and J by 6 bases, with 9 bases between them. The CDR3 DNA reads TGCAGCGTTGGTCCGGGGGCCGGGGAGCTGTTTTTT. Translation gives CSVGPGAGELFF.

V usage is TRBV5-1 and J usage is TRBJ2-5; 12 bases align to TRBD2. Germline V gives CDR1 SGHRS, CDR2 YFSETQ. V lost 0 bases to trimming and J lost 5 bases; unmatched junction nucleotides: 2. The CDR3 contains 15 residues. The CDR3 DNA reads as TGCGCCAGCAGCTTGGGACTAGCGGGGGAGGAGACCCAGTACTTC. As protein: CASSLGLAGEETQYF.

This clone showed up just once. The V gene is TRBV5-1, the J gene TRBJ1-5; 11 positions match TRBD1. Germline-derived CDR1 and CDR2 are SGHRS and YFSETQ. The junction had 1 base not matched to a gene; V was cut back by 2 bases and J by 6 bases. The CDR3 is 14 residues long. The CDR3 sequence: CASSFGTGGQPQHF. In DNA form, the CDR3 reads TGCGCCAGCAGCTTCGGGACAGGGGGTCAGCCCCAGCATTTT.

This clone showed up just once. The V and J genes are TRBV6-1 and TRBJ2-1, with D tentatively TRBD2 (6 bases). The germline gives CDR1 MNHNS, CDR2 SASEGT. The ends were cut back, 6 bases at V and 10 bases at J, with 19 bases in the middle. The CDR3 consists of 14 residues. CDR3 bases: TGTGCCAGCAGCCCGCCCGGGGTAGGAGGGGAGCAGTTCTTC. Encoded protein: CASSPPGVGGEQFF.